This is a list of T cell receptor beta chains from one sample in a study of cytomegalovirus exposure and HLA in healthy donors. The data were produced by immunoSEQ multiplex PCR, yet TCRdb's version contains in-frame clones alone and is incomplete. The repertoire holds roughly 130,000 clones, with around 81% as singletons. The sample was PBMCs. The origin of the receptors is a woman in her forties or fifties in good health and CMV-seronegative. Both conserved end residues are part of each CDR3. The D gene is left open where the match is weak. Clone size is stated in some rows and not others, as once, few, many or a class when expanded.

J: TRBJ1-3; size: once; length: 13; V: TRBV23-1; D: NA; CDR3: CAAAEAGRDTIYF; DNA: TGCGCCGCCGCGGAGGCAGGGAGGGACACCATATATTTT
J: TRBJ1-1; size: NA; length: 12; V: TRBV7-2; D: NA; CDR3: CASSLAGGEAFF; DNA: TGTGCCAGCAGCTTAGCGGGAGGAGAAGCTTTCTTT
J: TRBJ2-2; size: NA; length: 14; V: TRBV4-2; D: NA; CDR3: CASSQLLATGELFF; DNA: TGTGCCAGCAGCCAACTCCTAGCTACCGGGGAGCTGTTTTTT
J: TRBJ1-4; size: once; length: 18; V: TRBV5-4; D: TRBD1; CDR3: CASSFPGQGPPGGEKLFF; DNA: TGTGCCAGCAGCTTTCCGGGACAGGGGCCTCCGGGGGGTGAAAAACTGTTTTTT
J: TRBJ2-1; size: few; length: 15; V: TRBV27; D: TRBD1; CDR3: CASATGTGVINEQFF; DNA: TGTGCCAGCGCCACGGGGACAGGGGTGATCAATGAGCAGTTCTTC
J: TRBJ2-3; size: few; length: 15; V: TRBV27; D: NA; CDR3: CASSPYFQGPDTQYF; DNA: TGTGCCAGCAGTCCATACTTCCAGGGTCCAGATACGCAGTATTTT
J: TRBJ1-1; size: NA; length: 15; V: TRBV19; D: NA; CDR3: CASSMSGGLNTEAFF; DNA: TGTGCCAGTAGTATGTCCGGTGGTCTGAACACTGAAGCTTTCTTT
J: TRBJ1-1; size: once; length: 18; V: TRBV18; D: TRBD1; CDR3: CASSPRPRTGVSNTEAFF; DNA: TGTGCCAGCTCACCACGACCTCGGACAGGAGTTTCGAACACTGAAGCTTTCTTT
J: TRBJ2-1; size: few; length: 14; V: TRBV19; D: NA; CDR3: CASSIAVGVDEQFF; DNA: TGTGCCAGTAGTATAGCTGTGGGAGTGGATGAGCAGTTCTTC
J: TRBJ1-2; size: NA; length: 16; V: TRBV14; D: TRBD1; CDR3: CASSVSTGTGYYGYTF; DNA: TGTGCCAGCAGCGTTAGTACCGGGACAGGGTACTATGGCTACACCTTC
J: TRBJ1-1; size: NA; length: 13; V: TRBV7-3; D: NA; CDR3: CASSQTRNTEAFF; DNA: TGTGCCAGCAGCCAAACACGGAACACTGAAGCTTTCTTT
J: TRBJ2-7; size: NA; length: 15; V: TRBV6-5; D: NA; CDR3: CASSRGTRGSYEQYF; DNA: TGTGCCAGCAGTCGCGGGACGCGGGGCTCCTACGAGCAGTACTTC
J: TRBJ2-1; size: NA; length: 16; V: TRBV27; D: TRBD2; CDR3: CASSSPGLVDYNEQFF; DNA: TGTGCCAGCAGTTCCCCGGGACTAGTGGACTACAATGAGCAGTTCTTC
J: TRBJ2-3; size: NA; length: 11; V: TRBV18; D: NA; CDR3: CASSSPDTQYF; DNA: TGTGCCAGCTCATCTCCAGATACGCAGTATTTT
J: TRBJ2-1; size: NA; length: 16; V: TRBV5-8; D: TRBD1; CDR3: CASSFPGTGGFNEQFF; DNA: TGTGCCAGCAGCTTTCCGGGGACAGGGGGATTCAATGAGCAGTTCTTC
J: TRBJ2-2; size: once; length: 14; V: TRBV29-1; D: TRBD2; CDR3: CSVAYGGGTGELFF; DNA: TGCAGCGTTGCATACGGGGGAGGGACCGGGGAGCTGTTTTTT